The 3 T cell receptor beta chains given below trace back to one sample, sequenced in a study of T cells after posttransplantation cyclophosphamide. Busulfan-fludarabine conditioning, marrow transplant, and cyclophosphamide on days +3 and +4 were administered. Generated by immunoSEQ multiplex PCR, the TCRdb table keeps only in-frame clones and is missing some. Of 5,500 to 7,500 clones listed, around nine tenths are singletons. The sample was CD8+ T cells sorted from blood, taken after allogeneic stem cell transplant with posttransplant cyclophosphamide. Source of these receptors: a male patient aged 60-69 years who received an allogeneic stem cell transplant from a related donor and was CMV-positive. Some of the T cells may derive from the graft donor.

This chain connects TRBV7-9 to TRBJ1-2; 7 bases are a match to TRBD1. In germline, CDR1 is SEHNR, CDR2 FQNEAQ (reference sequence). Trimming at V came to 5 bases and at J to 6 bases, leaving 9 bases not matched to a gene. The length of the CDR3 is 14 residues. The DNA of the CDR3 is TGTGCCAGCAGCCGAGACAGGGCAAATCATGGCTACACCTTC. It is translated as CASSRDRANHGYTF.

The chain uses TRBV19 and TRBJ2-7, with a tentative D call TRBD2 (6 bases). The CDR3 contains 15 residues. Trimming pared 6 bases from V and 5 bases from J, leaving 20 bases between. CDR1 is LNHDA, CDR2 SQIVND, per germline (reference sequence). In nucleotides, the CDR3 is TGTGCCAGTAGCCCCGGGACTTCGACCTTAGACGAGCAGTACTTC. Translation: CASSPGTSTLDEQYF.

The chain's CDR3 is CASSIDGGYYGYTF. In nucleotides, the CDR3 is TGTGCCAGTAGTATAGACGGGGGGTACTATGGCTACACCTTC. The rearrangement joins TRBV19 to TRBJ1-2; tentative D call: TRBD1 (5 bases). The CDR3 covers 14 residues. Trimming took 0 bases from V and 3 from J, leaving 8 bases between them. Per the germline V gene, CDR1 is LNHDA and CDR2 is SQIVND (reference sequence).